The text below deals with one T cell receptor beta chain. The antigen is undetermined. The data stem from a study of CD8+ T cells in alopecia areata. Overall study results and limits: Clonality exceeded that of normal scalp in lesional scalp, most notably in alopecia totalis/universalis.

Following RNA extraction, reverse transcription yielded cDNA that acted as the sequencing template. The method was immunoSEQ multiplex PCR; TCRdb's version includes in-frame clones alone and lacks a portion of them. The table includes 140,000 or so clones, roughly 58% detected once. Germline V CDR1 and CDR2: SEHNR, FQNEAQ (reference sequence). The CDR3 contains 14 residues. Trimming cost V 4 bases and J 6 bases, with 15 bases left between them. The chain combines TRBV7-9 with TRBJ2-5; D is perhaps TRBD1 (7 bases). The sequenced sample was CD8+ T cells sorted from blood. The TCR sequence derives from a human donor in good health. The CDR3 bases are TGTGCCAGCAGCTCGTCAGGGGGGCCGCAGACCCAGTACTTC. Its protein product is CASSSSGGPQTQYF.